This T cell receptor beta chain is from a study of blood T cells in healthy people across ages. Study-wide results and limits: Diversity was higher, and naive CD4+ cells more numerous, in long-lived donors than in aged donors.

This clonotype has only one observation. Its antigen is undetermined. A second roughly 6 to 11 cycle PCR used barcoded and J-beta primers. Each cDNA molecule, via a template-switch adaptor with 12 random nucleotides, was tagged. One entry per CDR3 protein, called by TCRdb with MiXCR from the 5' RACE reads. The sample yields approximately 1,000,000 distinct CDR3 sequences, 35% to 55% seen once. The length of the CDR3 is 15 residues. This rearrangement joins TRBV21-1 to TRBJ2-3; the D call of TRBD2 is as the table states it, not checked on the DNA. TRBV21-1 represents a pseudogene. The sequenced material came from blood. This receptor was obtained from a woman aged 60-75 years in good health. CDR3 DNA sequence: TGTGCCAGCAGCAAAGGTGATAGCGGTACAGATACGCAGTATTTT. This encodes CASSKGDSGTDTQYF.